The 27 T cell receptor beta chains listed next were all sequenced from one sample in a study of T-cell reconstitution after alpha-beta-depleted transplantation in children. The library targeted TCRbeta and was prepared with unique molecular identifiers. TCRdb processed the PCR reads anew with MiXCR; each CDR3 protein has one entry. The sample has about 98,000 distinct CDR3 sequences, roughly a quarter seen once. The specimen comprised PBMCs, sampled before TCRalphabeta/CD19-depleted stem cell transplant. These receptors originate from a boy aged 2-9 years with acute lymphoblastic leukemia, due to receive a stem cell transplant.

The chain joins TRBV24-1 to TRBJ2-1; D may match TRBD1 or TRBD2 (6 bases each). The CDR3 runs 15 residues. With 3 bases removed from V and 9 bases from J, the gap between germline ends came to 17 bases. Germline V gives CDR1 KGHDR, CDR2 SFDVKD. CDR3 DNA sequence: TGTGCCACCAGTGATACCCCAGAGGGGGGTGGTGAGCAGTTCTTC. Protein: CATSDTPEGGGEQFF.

The CDR3 loop reads CASSTSSSGNEQFF. As DNA, the CDR3 is TGTGCCAGCAGCACTTCTAGCTCGGGCAATGAGCAGTTCTTC. The genes are TRBV12-3 or TRBV12-4 and TRBJ2-1, with D perhaps matching TRBD2 (5 bases). The CDR3 has 14 residues. Trimming stripped 6 bases from V and 6 bases from J, with 15 bases between.

This clonotype was observed at least ten times. The chain recombines TRBV6-2 or TRBV6-3 with TRBJ2-1; D not certain. This CDR3 has 15 amino acids. Between the trimmed V and J ends, which lost 0 bases and 0 bases, there was a span of 6 bases. CDR1 and CDR2 (germline): MNHEY, SVGEGT. CDR3 nucleotide sequence: TGTGCCAGCAGTTACTCGACGGGCTCCTACAATGAGCAGTTCTTC. Protein: CASSYSTGSYNEQFF.

V and J are TRBV29-1 and TRBJ2-1, with D possibly matching TRBD2 (5 bases). CDR3 length: 16 residues. Germline loops: CDR1 SQVTM, CDR2 ANQGSEA. The V gene lost 4 bases and the J gene lost 3 bases, with 19 bases spanning the gap. The CDR3 protein is CSVAGSGSGFYNEQFF. The DNA of the CDR3 is TGCAGCGTTGCGGGTTCGGGCAGCGGTTTCTACAATGAGCAGTTCTTC.

This sequence joins TRBV4-3 and TRBJ1-4, with 8 bases fitting TRBD1. CDR3 length: 16 residues. From germline, CDR1 is LGHNA and CDR2 YSLEER. The V gene end was trimmed by 0 bases and the J gene end by 7 bases; junction bases not matched to a gene: 7. The CDR3 sequence is CASSQDQGAVGEKLFF. CDR3 nucleotides: TGCGCCAGCAGCCAAGATCAGGGGGCAGTTGGTGAAAAACTGTTTTTT.

This chain connects TRBV11-1 to TRBJ1-1; 10 positions match TRBD1. There are 16 residues in the CDR3. V lost 5 bases, J lost 1 base, and 7 bases stayed unmatched. Germline V gene sequence: CDR1 SGHAT, CDR2 FQDESV (reference sequence). The CDR3 loop is CASSRRGTGANTEAFF. In DNA form, the CDR3 reads TGTGCCAGCAGCCGTAGGGGGACAGGGGCGAACACTGAAGCTTTCTTT. Full variable domain (outside the CDR3, taken from reference TRBV11-1 and TRBJ1-1): EAEVAQSPRYKITEKSQAVAFWCDPISGHATLYWYRQILGQGPELLVQFQDESVVDDSQLPKDRFSAERLKGVDSTLKIQPAELGDSAMYLCASSRRGTGANTEAFFGQGTRLTVV.

The J gene is TRBJ2-7, the V gene TRBV7-2, with D hard to call. The CDR3 sequence is 13 residues long. Germline CDR1 SGHTA, CDR2 FQGNSA. V was trimmed by 2 bases and J by 5 bases, leaving 10 bases between them. CDR3 nucleotides: TGTGCCAGCAGCTTACCGGTTAAGGACGAGCAGTACTTC. This translates into CASSLPVKDEQYF.

J is TRBJ1-6 and V is TRBV20-1; D remains unclear. CDR1 DFQATT and CDR2 SNEGSKA come from the germline V gene (reference sequence). Between the trimmed V and J ends, which lost 0 bases and 9 bases, there was a span of 12 bases. The CDR3 covers 14 residues. As DNA, the CDR3 is TGCAGTGCTAGAGAATACCGGGGAGGTTCACCCCTCCACTTT. Its translation is CSAREYRGGSPLHF.

This clonotype was detected a few times. V is TRBV7-2 and J is TRBJ2-5; 8 bases align to TRBD1. CDR3 size: 16 residues. The ends lost 5 bases at V and 4 bases at J; junction bases unmatched: 12. From germline, CDR1 is SGHTA and CDR2 FQGNSA. The CDR3 coding sequence is TGTGCCAGCAGCCCTCAACGGACAGGGATTGGAGAGACCCAGTACTTC. This encodes CASSPQRTGIGETQYF.

CDR3 protein: CAIVGREGSPLHF. The DNA of the CDR3 is TGTGCCATCGTGGGACGGGAGGGTTCACCCCTCCACTTT. The chain employs TRBV10-3 and TRBJ1-6, with D possibly matching TRBD1 (5 bases). The CDR3 sequence is 13 residues long. Germline V lookup: CDR1 ENHRY, CDR2 SYGVKD. Trimming took 8 bases from V and 9 from J, leaving 14 bases between them.

This clonotype was counted only a few times. J is TRBJ2-3 and V is TRBV6-4; TRBD2 aligns across 11 bases. V gave up 4 bases and J gave up 4 bases; unmatched junction bases: 1. There are 14 residues in the CDR3. Germline CDR1 and CDR2: MRHNA and SNTAGT. This chain's CDR3 is CASSVAGGPDTQYF. CDR3 nucleotides: TGTGCCAGCAGTGTAGCGGGAGGGCCAGATACGCAGTATTTT.

The genes are TRBV15 and TRBJ2-7; maybe TRBD1 (6 bases). The ends were cut back, 0 bases at V and 2 bases at J, with 8 bases in the middle. Germline V gene lookup returns CDR1 LNHNV and CDR2 YYDKDF (reference sequence). This CDR3 is built from 14 residues. CDR3 amino acids: CATSRDRGPYEQYF. The CDR3 DNA follows: TGTGCCACCAGCAGAGACAGGGGCCCCTACGAGCAGTACTTC.

Ten or more counts support this clonotype. The rearrangement uses TRBV5-1 and TRBJ2-3; TRBD2 is a possible D gene (6 bases). The V gene lost 1 base and the J gene lost 3 bases, with 15 bases spanning the gap. Germline CDR1 is SGHRS and CDR2 is YFSETQ. The CDR3 has 16 residues. CDR3 in amino acids: CASSLYQRTTTDTQYF. The CDR3, as DNA: TGCGCCAGCAGCTTGTATCAGCGGACTACTACAGATACGCAGTATTTT.

The V and J genes are TRBV11-2 and TRBJ2-3; TRBD1 might be the D (6 bases). Per germline, CDR1 SGHAT and CDR2 FQNNGV. The CDR3 runs 15 residues. V was clipped by 6 bases and J by 4 bases, with 17 bases between them. DNA of the CDR3: TGTGCCAGCAGGGGATTTCAGGGGCGAGCAGATACGCAGTATTTT. It encodes CASRGFQGRADTQYF.

The rearrangement links TRBV5-3 to TRBJ1-2; the D gene is possibly TRBD1 (6 bases). TRBV5-3 carries the ORF label, with uncertain function. V was shortened by 9 bases and J by 4 bases, with 25 bases between the two germline ends. CDR3 length equals 16 residues. CDR3 in DNA: TGTGCCATGAGCCCTGGGGGCCTCTATTCCTCCTATGGCTACACCTTC. It encodes CAMSPGGLYSSYGYTF.

This clonotype appeared a single time. CDR3 sequence reads: CASSLEGPGEQYF. The CDR3 nucleotides read TGTGCCAGCAGCTTAGAGGGACCCGGCGAGCAGTACTTC. J is TRBJ2-7 and V is TRBV7-9; D could derive from TRBD1 or TRBD2 (5 bases each). This CDR3 has 13 residues. Deletions cut 1 base from V and 6 bases from J, with 10 bases between. The germline V gene has CDR1 SEHNR and CDR2 FQNEAQ (reference sequence). Combining the CDR3 with reference TRBV7-9 and TRBJ2-7 gives the whole variable domain DTGVSQNPRHKITKRGQNVTFRCDPISEHNRLYWYRQTLGQGPEFLTYFQNEAQLEKSRLLSDRFSAERPKGSFSTLEIQRTEQGDSAMYLCASSLEGPGEQYFGPGTRLTVT.

This chain links TRBV6-1 with TRBJ1-5; D remains unclear. This CDR3 has 13 residues. CDR1 and CDR2 (germline): MNHNS, SASEGT. The germline V and J ends were trimmed by 7 bases and 2 bases, with 9 bases remaining between them. CDR3 amino acids: CASTNDGNQPQHF. The CDR3 coding sequence is TGTGCCAGCACGAATGACGGCAATCAGCCCCAGCATTTT.

The chain uses TRBV20-1 and TRBJ1-5, with D possibly being TRBD1 (5 bases). The CDR3 loop spans 14 amino acids. V lost 1 base and J lost 6, with 13 bases in between. Germline V gene sequence: CDR1 DFQATT, CDR2 SNEGSKA (reference sequence). The CDR3 protein is CSARGSGLGQPQHF. The DNA for the CDR3 is TGCAGTGCTAGAGGCTCAGGGTTAGGTCAGCCCCAGCATTTT.

The rearrangement uses TRBV12-3 or TRBV12-4 and TRBJ1-2, with D unresolved. This CDR3 region has 12 residues. V was shortened by 4 bases and J by 8 bases, with 11 bases between the two germline ends. Here the CDR3 reads CASSYSVRGYTF. Here the CDR3 DNA reads TGTGCCAGCAGTTACAGCGTGAGGGGCTACACCTTC.

This chain joins TRBV18 and TRBJ1-1, with 10 positions matching TRBD1. The J segment lost 4 bases and the V segment lost 3 bases, leaving 8 bases of the junction unmatched. The CDR3 has 16 residues. The V gene's germline CDR1 is KGHSH and CDR2 LQKENI. The CDR3 DNA is TGTGCCAGCTCACCGGGACAGGGGAGATTCGGCACTGAAGCTTTCTTT. As protein: CASSPGQGRFGTEAFF.

In its sample, this clonotype was seen a few times. V is TRBV6-5 and J is TRBJ1-1; D is unclear. CDR1 MNHEY and CDR2 SVGAGI come from the germline V gene. V was trimmed by 0 bases and J by 8 bases, leaving 10 bases between them. This CDR3 contains 13 residues. The CDR3 DNA sequence: TGTGCCAGCAGTTACTCGAATCTGGGAGAAGCTTTCTTT. Protein sequence: CASSYSNLGEAFF.

This clonotype was seen more than once but under ten times. V and J are TRBV7-2 and TRBJ1-2, with 7 bases fitting TRBD1. The V segment lost 5 bases and the J segment 5 bases; nucleotides outside the gene matches: 5. The germline CDR1 and CDR2 sequences are SGHTA and FQGNSA. CDR3 size: 13 residues. The CDR3 region has the DNA TGTGCCAGCAGCCTCGGACAGGAATATGGCTACACCTTC. Translation gives CASSLGQEYGYTF.

There are a few counts of this clonotype. This sequence joins TRBV27 and TRBJ2-1, with D maybe TRBD1 (9 bases). Deletions cut 2 bases from V and 8 bases from J, with 22 bases between. Germline V gene data show CDR1 as MNHEY and CDR2 as SMNVEV (reference sequence). The CDR3 contains 17 residues. The CDR3 loop is CASSLVSGTGFYHEQFF. The DNA of the CDR3 is TGTGCCAGCAGTTTAGTTAGCGGGACAGGGTTTTATCATGAGCAGTTCTTC.

In this sample, this clonotype turned up a few times. CDR3 sequence (DNA): TGCGCCAGCAGCTCTCCGGGACTAGCCACCGGGGAGCTGTTTTTT. Its translation: CASSSPGLATGELFF. This rearrangement joins TRBV5-1 to TRBJ2-2, with TRBD2 matching 9 bases. Trimming at V came to 3 bases and at J to 4 bases, leaving 4 bases not matched to a gene. The CDR3 spans 15 residues. The V gene's germline CDR1 is SGHRS and CDR2 YFSETQ.

The chain recombines TRBV5-1 with TRBJ2-5, with D unresolved. V was trimmed by 5 bases and J by 1 base, leaving 12 bases between them. Germline CDR1 SGHRS, CDR2 YFSETQ. The CDR3 runs 14 residues. CDR3 bases: TGCGCCAGCAGAGCCGACTCCGTCCAAGAGACCCAGTACTTC. Residues: CASRADSVQETQYF.

This clonotype was counted only a few times. V is TRBV27 and J is TRBJ2-1, with D uncertain. The V end was cut by 4 bases, the J end by 0 bases, with 7 bases between. This CDR3 comprises 14 residues. The germline gives CDR1 MNHEY, CDR2 SMNVEV (reference sequence). The CDR3 sequence: CASSSINSYNEQFF. The CDR3 nucleotides read TGTGCCAGCAGTTCGATAAACTCCTACAATGAGCAGTTCTTC.

The chain carries TRBV7-9 and TRBJ2-1; D is possibly TRBD2 (6 bases). The CDR3 consists of 17 residues. Per the germline V gene, CDR1 is SEHNR and CDR2 is FQNEAQ (reference sequence). Trimming took 5 bases from V and 0 from J, leaving 17 bases between them. As DNA, the CDR3 is TGTGCCAGCAGCATCCAGCCTGTAGCGGACTCCTACAATGAGCAGTTCTTC. Amino acid sequence: CASSIQPVADSYNEQFF.